The sequence of this TCR beta chain was determined in a study of control samples from healthy donors and cancer patients. Germline V gene data show CDR1 as LNHDA and CDR2 as SQIVND (reference sequence). The CDR3 has 15 residues. The V segment lost 5 bases and the J segment 4 bases; nucleotides outside the gene matches: 7. Assay: immunoSEQ multiplex PCR; the TCRdb copy retains only in-frame clones and omits some. In the table there are 65,000 to 100,000 clones, roughly nine tenths of which are singletons. This clone was counted between two and nine times. This sequence was found in a man in his fifties or sixties in good health. The source material was blood. V gene TRBV19 combines with J gene TRBJ2-1; 8 positions agree with TRBD2. The CDR3 region is CASSLSSGGYNEQFF. For the CDR3, the DNA is TGTGCCAGTAGTTTATCGAGCGGGGGATACAATGAGCAGTTCTTC.